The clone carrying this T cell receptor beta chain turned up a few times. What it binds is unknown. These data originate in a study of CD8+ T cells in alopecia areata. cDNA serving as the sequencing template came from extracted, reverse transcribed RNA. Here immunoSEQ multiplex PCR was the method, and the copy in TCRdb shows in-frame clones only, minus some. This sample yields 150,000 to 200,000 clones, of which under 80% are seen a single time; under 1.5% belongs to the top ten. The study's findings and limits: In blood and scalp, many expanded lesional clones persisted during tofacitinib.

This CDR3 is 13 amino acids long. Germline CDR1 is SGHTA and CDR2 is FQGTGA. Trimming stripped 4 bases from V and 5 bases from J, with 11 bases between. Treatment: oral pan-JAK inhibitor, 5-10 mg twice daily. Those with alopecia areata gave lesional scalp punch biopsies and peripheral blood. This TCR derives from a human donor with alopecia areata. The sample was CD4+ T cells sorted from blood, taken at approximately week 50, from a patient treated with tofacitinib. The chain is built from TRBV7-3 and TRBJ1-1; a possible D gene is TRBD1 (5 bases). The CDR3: CASSSGRGTEAFF. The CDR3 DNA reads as TGTGCCAGCAGCTCCGGAAGGGGTACTGAAGCTTTCTTT.